The 30 T cell receptor beta chains reported below all come from one sample, sequenced in a study of blood T cell repertoires in COVID-19. The protocol was immunoSEQ multiplex PCR, while the TCRdb copy is restricted to in-frame clones and leaves out a portion. The profile shows about 270,000 clones, approximately 81% of them singletons. Sequencing was carried out using peripheral blood. These receptors all come from a woman aged 18-29 years with acute or convalescent COVID-19.

This rearrangement joins TRBV6-2 or TRBV6-3 to TRBJ1-5; D unresolved. This CDR3 spans 14 amino acids. Germline CDR1 reads MNHEY; CDR2 reads SVGEGT. V lost 6 bases, J lost 4 bases, and 13 bases lay in between. The CDR3 DNA reads as TGTGCCAGCAGCACCAGTCAGGCTAATCAGCCCCAGCATTTT. It yields the protein CASSTSQANQPQHF.

V is TRBV12-5 and J is TRBJ2-3; possible D gene TRBD1, 6 bases. The CDR3 runs 20 residues. Germline values: CDR1 LGHNT, CDR2 FRNRAP. The V end lost 0 bases, the J end lost 2 bases, and 24 bases lay between the germline ends. This CDR3 reads CASGLVFWAGASMVTDTQYF. The CDR3 DNA is TGTGCTAGTGGTTTGGTATTCTGGGCAGGGGCGTCGATGGTCACAGATACGCAGTATTTT.

The rearrangement links TRBV19 to TRBJ2-5, with TRBD2 matching 7 bases. CDR1 and CDR2 from the germline V gene are LNHDA and SQIVND (reference sequence). V was pared by 7 bases and J by 3 bases, with 8 bases of the junction left unmatched. The CDR3 sequence is 14 residues long. CDR3 amino acids: CASTSYAGEETQYF. CDR3 nucleotides: TGTGCCAGTACAAGTTATGCGGGGGAAGAGACCCAGTACTTC.

J is TRBJ2-1 and V is TRBV28; TRBD2 agrees at 10 bases. Per germline, CDR1 MDHEN and CDR2 SYDVKM. With 2 bases clipped from V and 6 bases from J, the junction kept 19 bases outside the gene matches. This CDR3 is built from 20 residues. The CDR3 DNA sequence: TGTGCCAGCAGTTTAGTTCAGGGATGGTCTAGCGGGAGTGTCGTCAATGAGCAGTTCTTC. Encoded protein: CASSLVQGWSSGSVVNEQFF.

This clone has only a few counts. The chain recombines TRBV3-1 (or the pseudogene TRBV3-2) with TRBJ2-7; 7 nucleotides align to TRBD2. This CDR3 is 14 amino acids long. V dropped 4 bases and J dropped 1; count of bases not matched to a gene: 4. The germline gives CDR1 LGHDT, CDR2 YNNKEL (reference sequence). CDR3 DNA sequence: TGTGCCAGCAGCCCTCGACTAGCATCCTACGAGCAGTACTTC. This gives the protein CASSPRLASYEQYF.

The chain carries TRBV4-3 and TRBJ2-7; TRBD2 might be the D (5 bases). The CDR3 extends over 16 amino acids. Trimming took 2 bases from V and 0 from J, leaving 14 bases between them. Germline V gene sequence: CDR1 LGHNA, CDR2 YSLEER. CDR3 sequence: CASSQSDGLNSYEQYF. DNA of the CDR3: TGCGCCAGCAGCCAATCTGACGGACTCAACTCCTACGAGCAGTACTTC.

The chain combines TRBV15 with TRBJ1-6; possibly TRBD1 for D (5 bases). V was cut by 5 bases and J by 9 bases, with 14 bases left in between. CDR1 is LNHNV, CDR2 YYDKDF, per germline (reference sequence). This CDR3 comprises 14 residues. CDR3 sequence: CATSPPGEGSPLHF. CDR3 nucleotide sequence: TGTGCCACCAGCCCCCCGGGGGAAGGTTCACCCCTCCACTTT. Looking up the rest from reference TRBV15 and TRBJ1-6 gives the full variable domain: DAMVIQNPRYQVTQFGKPVTLSCSQTLNHNVMYWYQQKSSQAPKLLFHYYDKDFNNEADTPDNFQSRRPNTSFCFLDIRSPGLGDTAMYLCATSPPGEGSPLHFGNGTRLTVT.

The J gene is TRBJ1-3, the V gene TRBV5-1; D may be TRBD1 (5 bases). Trimming removed 0 bases at V and 2 bases at J, with 6 bases between. The germline CDR1 and CDR2 sequences are SGHRS and YFSETQ. The CDR3 spans 14 residues. CDR3 residues: CASSLEQAGNTIYF. The CDR3 coding sequence is TGCGCCAGCAGCTTGGAACAGGCTGGAAACACCATATATTTT.

The chain has TRBV5-1 and TRBJ2-2; 12 bases are a match to TRBD1. Germline assignment: CDR1 SGHRS and CDR2 YFSETQ. This CDR3 region has 19 residues. Losses at the gene ends were 3 bases for V and 1 base for J; bases not matched to a gene: 10. The CDR3 spells CASSYSGTGGLKNTGELFF. In DNA form, the CDR3 reads TGCGCCAGCAGCTACTCCGGGACAGGGGGCTTGAAGAACACCGGGGAGCTGTTTTTT. The complete variable domain, with remaining parts taken from reference TRBV5-1 and TRBJ2-2, reads KAGVTQTPRYLIKTRGQQVTLSCSPISGHRSVSWYQQTPGQGLQFLFEYFSETQRNKGNFPGRFSGRQFSNSRSEMNVSTLELGDSALYLCASSYSGTGGLKNTGELFFGEGSRLTVL.

The chain links TRBV4-1 to TRBJ2-2, with 7 positions matching TRBD1. Germline V gene data show CDR1 as MGHRA and CDR2 as YSYEKL. The length of the CDR3 is 15 residues. V trimming: 0 bases; J trimming: 8 bases; junction bases outside the gene matches: 6. CDR3 protein: CASSQDWTGLGELFF. Written as DNA, the CDR3 is TGCGCCAGCAGCCAAGATTGGACAGGACTTGGGGAGCTGTTTTTT.

The V call is TRBV12-3 or TRBV12-4, the J call TRBJ2-3; D not certain. The V end was cut by 4 bases, the J end by 3 bases, with 8 bases between. CDR3 length: 13 residues. In DNA form, the CDR3 reads TGTGCCAGCAGTTCGCTAGGAACAGATACGCAGTATTTT. It specifies CASSSLGTDTQYF.

V is TRBV28 and J is TRBJ1-6, with TRBD1 identical over 7 bases. V dropped 4 bases and J dropped 9; count of bases not matched to a gene: 6. CDR3 length: 14 amino acids. The germline CDR1 and CDR2 sequences are MDHEN and SYDVKM. CDR3: CASSYGQATSPLHF. DNA for the CDR3: TGTGCCAGCAGTTACGGACAGGCTACTTCACCCCTCCACTTT.

This clone was counted ten times or more. The same CDR3 can be traced to other DNA sequences in this sample. The gene calls are TRBV12-3 or TRBV12-4 and TRBJ2-2, with D unclear. V lost 4 bases and J lost 4, with 4 bases in between. The CDR3 sequence is 12 residues long. CDR3 in amino acids: CASSSGTGELFF. The CDR3 DNA reads TGTGCCAGCAGTTCGGGCACCGGGGAGCTGTTTTTT.

V gene TRBV12-3 or TRBV12-4 combines with J gene TRBJ2-7; the D is unclear. V lost 6 bases and J 2 bases, leaving 11 bases between the germline ends. The CDR3 runs 13 residues. CDR3 protein: CASRGGGAYEQYF. The CDR3 coding sequence is TGTGCCAGCAGAGGCGGCGGCGCCTACGAGCAGTACTTC.

V is TRBV6-5 and J is TRBJ2-2; TRBD1 matches at 9 bases. The CDR3 totals 15 residues. The germline CDR1 and CDR2 sequences are MNHEY and SVGAGI. Germline trimming cut 6 bases from V and 4 bases from J; bases unmatched to any gene: 6. CDR3 loop: CASSRDRAGTGELFF. The CDR3 DNA reads TGTGCCAGCAGCCGGGACAGGGCGGGCACCGGGGAGCTGTTTTTT.

There are a few counts of this clone. The chain combines TRBV27 with TRBJ2-5; tentatively, D is TRBD1 (5 bases). Germline CDR1 and CDR2: MNHEY and SMNVEV (reference sequence). The CDR3 totals 14 residues. The ends were cut back, 6 bases at V and 6 bases at J, with 17 bases in the middle. In DNA form, the CDR3 reads TGTGCCAGCAGACGAACAACCCTGGGGCAGACCCAGTACTTC. Its translation is CASRRTTLGQTQYF.

The genes are TRBV6-5 and TRBJ1-1, with D perhaps TRBD1 (5 bases). There are 15 residues in the CDR3. Germline values: CDR1 MNHEY, CDR2 SVGAGI. Trimming shortened V by 2 bases and J by 0 bases, and 10 bases separated the two germline ends. CDR3 nucleotide sequence: TGTGCCAGCAGTTACGGGGCAACCGTGAACACTGAAGCTTTCTTT. This codes for CASSYGATVNTEAFF.

The chain is built from TRBV27 and TRBJ2-1, with a weak D call TRBD2 (6 bases). Germline CDR1 MNHEY, CDR2 SMNVEV (reference sequence). The ends were cut back, 10 bases at V and 0 bases at J, with 16 bases in the middle. The CDR3 runs to 15 residues. The CDR3 coding sequence is TGTGCCACCGGGCGGGCCGGGAGCTCCTACAATGAGCAGTTCTTC. This gives the protein CATGRAGSSYNEQFF.

The V gene is TRBV11-3, the J gene TRBJ2-1; 14 positions agree with TRBD2. The germline V gene encodes CDR1 SGHNT and CDR2 YENEEA. V lost 1 base and J lost 4; bases outside the gene matches: 3. This CDR3 region has 17 residues. The CDR3 DNA reads as TGTGCCAGCAGCTTAGGACTAGCGGGAGGGGTATACAATGAGCAGTTCTTC. It yields the protein CASSLGLAGGVYNEQFF.

This chain links TRBV19 with TRBJ2-1, with D perhaps matching TRBD2 (6 bases). This CDR3 is 16 amino acids long. V shed 4 bases and J shed 4 bases, with 17 bases lying between them. Germline lookup yields CDR1 LNHDA and CDR2 SQIVND (reference sequence). CDR3 DNA: TGTGCCAGTAGTAAAAGTGGAGGGCCGGGTTACAATGAGCAGTTCTTC. Its translation: CASSKSGGPGYNEQFF.

The DNA of the CDR3 is TGTGCCAGCAGCTTTCGTCCCCCTATGAGGAATTCACCCCTCCACTTT. Protein sequence: CASSFRPPMRNSPLHF. The J gene is TRBJ1-6, the V gene TRBV7-9; no clear D gene. Trimming stripped 3 bases from V and 7 bases from J, with 16 bases between. Germline V gives CDR1 SEHNR, CDR2 FQNEAQ (reference sequence). The CDR3 totals 16 residues. Combining the CDR3 with reference TRBV7-9 and TRBJ1-6 gives the whole variable domain DTGVSQNPRHKITKRGQNVTFRCDPISEHNRLYWYRQTLGQGPEFLTYFQNEAQLEKSRLLSDRFSAERPKGSFSTLEIQRTEQGDSAMYLCASSFRPPMRNSPLHFGNGTRLTVT.

This rearrangement joins TRBV6-5 to TRBJ2-7; 9 nucleotides align to TRBD2. The CDR3 is 15 residues long. Losses at the gene ends were 6 bases for V and 6 bases for J; bases not matched to a gene: 12. CDR1 and CDR2 from the germline V gene are MNHEY and SVGAGI. The CDR3 DNA follows: TGTGCCAGCAGCCCCGGCGGTAGCGGGAGTCGCGAGCAGTACTTC. Translated: CASSPGGSGSREQYF.

The V call is TRBV6-1, the J call TRBJ2-7; 9 bases line up with TRBD1. J gave up 4 bases and V 2 bases, and 12 bases lay outside the gene matches. The CDR3 has 17 residues. In germline, CDR1 is MNHNS, CDR2 SASEGT. CDR3 loop: CASSERARQGVVYEQYF. CDR3 sequence (DNA): TGTGCCAGCAGTGAAAGGGCCCGACAGGGGGTAGTGTACGAGCAGTACTTC.

J is TRBJ2-5 and V is TRBV4-2, with D possibly TRBD2 on 5 matching bases. The V gene's germline CDR1 is LGHNA and CDR2 YNFKEQ. The V and J ends lost 0 bases and 5 bases respectively, with 7 bases between them. The CDR3 is 13 amino acids. CDR3 in amino acids: CASSQELDETQYF. CDR3 DNA: TGTGCCAGCAGCCAAGAACTAGATGAGACCCAGTACTTC.

V is TRBV7-3 and J is TRBJ2-3; D remains unclear. The CDR3 loop spans 15 amino acids. V dropped 0 bases and J dropped 4 bases, with 11 bases sitting between them. From germline, CDR1 is SGHTA and CDR2 FQGTGA. The CDR3: CASSLTSLVSDTQYF. The DNA for the CDR3 is TGTGCCAGCAGCTTAACGTCCCTAGTCTCAGATACGCAGTATTTT.

This rearrangement joins TRBV10-3 to TRBJ2-7; tentative D call: TRBD1 (6 bases). V lost 0 bases to trimming and J lost 3 bases, with 12 bases between them. This CDR3 has 15 residues. Germline assignment: CDR1 ENHRY and CDR2 SYGVKD. The CDR3 DNA reads as TGTGCCATCAGTGAGTCAGCGTTAGGGGGCTACGAGCAGTACTTC. It specifies CAISESALGGYEQYF.

This rearrangement joins TRBV11-2 to TRBJ2-7, with 7 positions matching TRBD1. V was clipped by 1 base and J by 4 bases; unmatched bases: 7. CDR3 length equals 15 residues. CDR1 is SGHAT, CDR2 FQNNGV, per germline. The CDR3, as DNA: TGTGCCAGCAGCTTAGGGGCAGGGGGACAATACGAGCAGTACTTC. This gives the protein CASSLGAGGQYEQYF.

The chain employs TRBV27 and TRBJ1-2; 7 bases fit TRBD1. V lost 3 bases and J lost 8; bases outside the gene matches: 12. Germline V gene sequence: CDR1 MNHEY, CDR2 SMNVEV (reference sequence). The CDR3 has 15 amino acids. CDR3 nucleotide sequence: TGTGCCAGCAGTTTTAGCAGGGGGTATTCGGGCGGCTACACCTTC. Protein sequence: CASSFSRGYSGGYTF.

This chain connects TRBV29-1 to TRBJ1-3, with 7 bases identical to TRBD1. J gave up 0 bases and V 5 bases, and 4 bases lay outside the gene matches. The CDR3 sequence is 14 residues long. Germline V gene data show CDR1 as SQVTM and CDR2 as ANQGSEA. CDR3 residues: CSVRQGNSGNTIYF. CDR3 DNA: TGCAGCGTTCGACAGGGAAACTCTGGAAACACCATATATTTT.

The V call is TRBV7-2, the J call TRBJ2-6; 8 bases match TRBD1. The CDR3 runs 15 residues. The germline gives CDR1 SGHTA, CDR2 FQGNSA. V was pared by 7 bases and J by 2 bases, with 4 bases of the junction left unmatched. CDR3 coding DNA: TGTGCCAGCAAAAGACAGGGGACTGGGGCCAACGTCCTGACTTTC. Its translation is CASKRQGTGANVLTF.